This T cell receptor (beta chain) was profiled in a study of blood T cell repertoires in COVID-19. The repertoire was sequenced with immunoSEQ multiplex PCR; TCRdb's copy has only in-frame clones and lacks some. The sample includes some 15,000 clones, about 87% of them seen just once. The sample consisted of peripheral blood. The source of this sequence is a human donor in a cohort sampled during active COVID-19.

CDR3 sequence: CASSPSLVTSGAQYF. CDR3 DNA: TGTGCCAGCAGCCCCTCCCTAGTTACAAGCGGGGCCCAGTACTTC. The V gene is TRBV7-9, the J gene TRBJ2-5; 7 bases match TRBD2. The germline CDR1 and CDR2 sequences are SEHNR and FQNEAQ (reference sequence). V was clipped by 5 bases and J by 9 bases; unmatched bases: 15. The length of the CDR3 is 15 residues.